This T cell receptor beta chain appears in the sequencing data of a study of T cell repertoires in cytomegalovirus infection. Overall study: CMV infection together with matching HLA type was indicated by public TCR beta signatures. Study results and caveats: Summed frequency of public TCR beta families distinguished CMV carriers with the relevant HLA.

The CDR3 is 15 amino acids. Trimming took off 4 bases at V and 2 bases at J, with 12 bases between the two ends. CDR1 and CDR2 (germline): WSHSY, SAAADI. As regards this clonotype: The antigen is unknown.

A single record per CDR3 protein comes from TCRdb applying MiXCR to the reads. The table shows approximately 700,000 distinct CDR3 sequences, with about a third occurring only once. The J gene is TRBJ1-5, the V gene TRBV10-2, with D possibly matching TRBD1 (5 bases). The clonotype was recovered from a human donor in good health (CMV status not recorded). Some clones in this sample may be carry-over from other donors' samples. Material for sequencing was PBMCs. The CDR3 is CASSAWGGGNQPQHF. CDR3 coding DNA: TGCGCCAGCAGTGCTTGGGGGGGAGGCAATCAGCCCCAGCATTTT.